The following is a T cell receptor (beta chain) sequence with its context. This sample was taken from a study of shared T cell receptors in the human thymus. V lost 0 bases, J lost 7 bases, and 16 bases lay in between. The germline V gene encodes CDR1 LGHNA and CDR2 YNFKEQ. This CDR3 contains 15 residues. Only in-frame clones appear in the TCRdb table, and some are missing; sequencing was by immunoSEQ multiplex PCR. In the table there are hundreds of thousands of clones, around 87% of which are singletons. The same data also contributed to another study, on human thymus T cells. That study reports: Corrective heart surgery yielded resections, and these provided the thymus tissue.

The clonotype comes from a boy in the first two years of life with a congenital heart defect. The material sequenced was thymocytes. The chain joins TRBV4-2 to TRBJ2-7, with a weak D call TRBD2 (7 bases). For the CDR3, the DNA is TGTGCCAGCAGCCAAGAAAGTGGGGGGGCCTGTGAGCAGTACTTC. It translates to CASSQESGGACEQYF.